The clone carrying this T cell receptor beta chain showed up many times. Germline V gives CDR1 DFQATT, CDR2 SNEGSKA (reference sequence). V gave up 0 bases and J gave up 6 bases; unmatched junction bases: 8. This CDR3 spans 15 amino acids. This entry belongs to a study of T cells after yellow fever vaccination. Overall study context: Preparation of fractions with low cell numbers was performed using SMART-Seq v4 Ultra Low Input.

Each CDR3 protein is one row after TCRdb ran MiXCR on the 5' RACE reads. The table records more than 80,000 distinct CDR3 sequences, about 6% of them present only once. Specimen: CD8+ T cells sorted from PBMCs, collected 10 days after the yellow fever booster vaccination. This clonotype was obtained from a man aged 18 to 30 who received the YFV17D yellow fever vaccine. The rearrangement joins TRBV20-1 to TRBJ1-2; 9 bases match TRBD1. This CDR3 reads CSARDWDREKNGYTF. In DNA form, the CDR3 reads TGCAGTGCTAGAGACTGGGACAGGGAGAAGAATGGCTACACCTTC.